The present entry profiles one TCR beta chain with its context. CDR3 length equals 15 residues. The V and J ends lost 5 bases and 1 base, in that order; junction bases with no gene match: 4. Germline V CDR1 and CDR2: SGHNT, YYREEE (reference sequence). This record comes from a study of control samples from healthy donors and cancer patients. Profiling relied on immunoSEQ multiplex PCR, and the TCRdb table lists in-frame clones only, not all of them. Among more than 150,000 clones listed, 85% to 95% were seen once. The V call is TRBV5-4, the J call TRBJ2-2; TRBD1 agrees at 8 bases. The TCR sequence derives from a man between 18 and 29 years old in good health. Sequenced material: blood. CDR3 sequence: CASRPDRGNTGELFF. The CDR3 bases are TGTGCCAGCAGACCCGACAGGGGGAACACCGGGGAGCTGTTTTTT.